This T cell receptor (beta chain) was sequenced during a study of T cells after yellow fever vaccination. Generation of TCR cDNA used 5'RACE template switching (which added a universal primer site and UMIs). In TCRdb, the 5' RACE reads were re-called with MiXCR into one record per CDR3 protein. This table has about 430,000 distinct CDR3 sequences, approximately 18% appearing once. CDR1 is MNHEY, CDR2 SVGAGI, per germline. This CDR3 contains 14 residues. Trimming left V 4 bases short and J 5 bases short, with 14 bases between. The receptor's source is a man in his late teens or twenties who received the YFV17D yellow fever vaccine. The chain joins TRBV6-5 to TRBJ2-5, with D perhaps TRBD1 or TRBD2 (6 bases each). The specimen comprised PBMCs, sampled before the yellow fever booster vaccination. This chain's CDR3 is CASSSLGGMETQYF. DNA of the CDR3: TGTGCCAGCAGTTCCCTGGGGGGCATGGAGACCCAGTACTTC.